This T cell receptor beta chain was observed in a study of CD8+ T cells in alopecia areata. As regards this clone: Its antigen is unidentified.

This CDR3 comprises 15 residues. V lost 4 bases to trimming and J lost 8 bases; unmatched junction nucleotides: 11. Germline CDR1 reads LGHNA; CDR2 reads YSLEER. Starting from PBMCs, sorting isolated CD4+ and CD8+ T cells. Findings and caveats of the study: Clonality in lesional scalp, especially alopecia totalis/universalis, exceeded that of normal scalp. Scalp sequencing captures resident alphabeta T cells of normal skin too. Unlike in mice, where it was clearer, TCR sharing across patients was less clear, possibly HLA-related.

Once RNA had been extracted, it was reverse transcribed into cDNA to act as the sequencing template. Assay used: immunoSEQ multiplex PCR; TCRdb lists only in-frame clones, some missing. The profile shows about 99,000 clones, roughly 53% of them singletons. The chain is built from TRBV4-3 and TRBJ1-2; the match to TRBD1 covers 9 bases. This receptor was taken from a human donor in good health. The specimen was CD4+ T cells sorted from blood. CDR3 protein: CASSRRTGAEGGYTF. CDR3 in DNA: TGCGCCAGCAGCCGCAGGACAGGGGCGGAGGGCGGCTACACCTTC.